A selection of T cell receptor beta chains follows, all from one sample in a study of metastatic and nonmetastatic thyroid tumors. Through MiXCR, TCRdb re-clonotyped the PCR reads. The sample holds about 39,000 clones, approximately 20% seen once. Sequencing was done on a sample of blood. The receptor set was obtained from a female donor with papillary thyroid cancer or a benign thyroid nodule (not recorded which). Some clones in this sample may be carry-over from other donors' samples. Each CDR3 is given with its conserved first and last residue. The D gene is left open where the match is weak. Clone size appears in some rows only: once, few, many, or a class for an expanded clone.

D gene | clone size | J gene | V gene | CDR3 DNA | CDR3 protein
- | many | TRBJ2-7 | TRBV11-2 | TGTGCCAGCAGCTTAGATTGGAAAGGGCAGTACTTC | CASSLDWKGQYF
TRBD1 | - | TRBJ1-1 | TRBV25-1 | TGTGCCAGCAGAGAGACAGGGGGATATACTGAAGCTTTCTTT | CASRETGGYTEAFF
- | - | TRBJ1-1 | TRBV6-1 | TGTGCCAGCACGGTCCCCACTGAAGCTTTCTTT | CASTVPTEAFF
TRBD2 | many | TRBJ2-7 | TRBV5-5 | TGTGCCAGCAGCTTGGTTATCGCTAGCGGCTCCTACGAGCAGTACTTC | CASSLVIASGSYEQYF
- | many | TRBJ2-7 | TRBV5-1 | TGCGCCAGCAGCTTGGCCGGACTCTTCAACTACGAGCAGTACTTC | CASSLAGLFNYEQYF
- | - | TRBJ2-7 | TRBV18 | TGTGCCAGATCAAGCGGGGGACAGGTTTGGTCCTACGAGCAGTACTTC | CARSSGGQVWSYEQYF
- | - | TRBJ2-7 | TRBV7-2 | TGTGCCAGCAGCTTATTTTCTGAGGTCGAGCAGTACTTC | CASSLFSEVEQYF
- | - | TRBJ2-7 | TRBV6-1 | TGTGCCAGCAGTCAACTGTACGAGCAGTACTTC | CASSQLYEQYF
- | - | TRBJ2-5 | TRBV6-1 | TGTGCCAGCATCGAAGGCGGCAGGGAAGAGACCCAGTACTTC | CASIEGGREETQYF
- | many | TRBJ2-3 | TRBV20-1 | TGCAGTTCTGATAACCGGGACACCCTCACAGATACGCAGTATTTT | CSSDNRDTLTDTQYF
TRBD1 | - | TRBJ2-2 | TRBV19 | TGTGCCAGCAGTTTCGGGGACAGGGACACCGGGGAGCTGTTTTTT | CASSFGDRDTGELFF
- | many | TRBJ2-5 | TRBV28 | TGTGCCAGCAGTTTATTCCCAGGCAGGGAGACCCAGTACTTC | CASSLFPGRETQYF
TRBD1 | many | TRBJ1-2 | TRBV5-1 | TGCGCCAGCAGCTTGGATCAGGGGGCTTATGGCTACACCTTC | CASSLDQGAYGYTF
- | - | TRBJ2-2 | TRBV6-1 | TGTGCCAGCAGTGGAGGGCTCGCGGACACCGGGGATCTGTTTTTT | CASSGGLADTGDLFF
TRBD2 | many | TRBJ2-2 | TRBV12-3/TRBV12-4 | TGTGCCAGCAAAGTAGTCCTCGGACTAGCGGGAAACACCGGGGAGCTGTTTTTT | CASKVVLGLAGNTGELFF
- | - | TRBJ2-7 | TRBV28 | TGTGCCAGCATCCCCCCACCGCATGGGAGTTACGAGCAGTACTTC | CASIPPPHGSYEQYF
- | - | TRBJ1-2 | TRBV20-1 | TGCAGTGCTAGAGGGGGGTCCTCAAACTATGGCTACACCTTC | CSARGGSSNYGYTF
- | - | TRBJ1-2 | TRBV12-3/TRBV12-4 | TGTGCCAGCAATTGGGGAGTAAACTATGGCCACACCTTC | CASNWGVNYGHTF
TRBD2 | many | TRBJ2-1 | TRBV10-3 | TGTGCCATCAGATCGGGACTAGCGGGTAACAATGAGCAGTTCTTC | CAIRSGLAGNNEQFF
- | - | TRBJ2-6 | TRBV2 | TGTGCCAGCAGTGAAGTAAGCCACTACATCCGCCATGGGGCCAACGTCCTGACTTTC | CASSEVSHYIRHGANVLTF
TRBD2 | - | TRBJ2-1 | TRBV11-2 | TGTGCCAGCAGCCAGACTAGCGGGGTATACAATGAGCAGTTCTTC | CASSQTSGVYNEQFF
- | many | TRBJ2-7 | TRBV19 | TGTGCCAGTAGTATAGATCTGGAACAGGCAGCGGCGCAGTACTTC | CASSIDLEQAAAQYF
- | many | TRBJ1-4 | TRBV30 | TGTGCCTGGAGTATAAGGGAAGAACTGTTTTTT | CAWSIREELFF
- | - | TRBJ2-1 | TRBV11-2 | TGTGCCAGCAGCGAACATCCCGGACTAAAAAACAATGAGCAGTTCTTC | CASSEHPGLKNNEQFF
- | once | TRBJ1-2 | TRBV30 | TGTGCCTGGAGTGTAACCCCCTCAGGAGCTGGCTACACCTTC | CAWSVTPSGAGYTF
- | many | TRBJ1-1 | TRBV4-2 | TGTGCCAGCAGCCAAACTCCTTCTGGGGAGGGAACTGAAGCTTTCTTT | CASSQTPSGEGTEAFF
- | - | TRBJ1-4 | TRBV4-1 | TGCGCCAGCAGCCAAGTTTTGGGGTTCGTTGAAAAACTGTTTTTT | CASSQVLGFVEKLFF
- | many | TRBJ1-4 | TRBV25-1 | TGTGCCAGCAGCGAAACCAGGGGAGGTGAAAAACTGTTTTTT | CASSETRGGEKLFF
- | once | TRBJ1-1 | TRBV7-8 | TGTGCCAGCAGCTGTAACACAGGTCTGAACACTCAAGCTTTCTTT | CASSCNTGLNTQAFF